A single T cell receptor beta chain is shown here with its context. Its specific antigen is unknown. Within one base of it there is no much larger clone, and no base qualities were kept. The CDR3 regions of human TCRbeta chains were analyzed by immunosequencing. In the source study's methods: Repertoire TCRs were matched against a reference library of SARS-CoV-2-specific TCRs generated with the MIRA antigen-specificity platform. Breadth was defined as the fraction of unique TCRs that were SARS-CoV-2-associated. Depth was defined as the fraction of total T cells that were SARS-CoV-2-associated. Each spike-specific TCR was assigned to its reactive spike region and to a CD4 or CD8 class using the MIRA data. Log10-transformed breadth and depth values were compared by one-way ANOVA with Sidak's multiple comparisons tests. This is the immuneACCESS table as TCRdb keeps it, with only in-frame sequences that have V and J called. A part of the clones is gone; compared with another copy, unresolved V genes explain less than half, and the rest is unexplained. V and J calls and clone size are those listed in that table; D and trimming were worked out from the DNA. The sample contains around 150,000 clones, about 90% of them found a single time. Around 6.9% of the sample comes from the top ten.

This specimen belongs to a study of T cell responses to AZD1222 COVID-19 vaccine (dated by TCRdb to the early 2020s). Turning to the overall study: TCR sequencing was performed for about 240 trial participants, of whom around 210 were given two doses of AZD1222 and around 26 were given two doses of MenACWY control vaccine. Trial participants were enrolled into age subgroups of 18-55, 56-69 and 70-plus years, which contained 148, 28 and 57 TCR-sequenced participants, respectively.

The time point label corresponds to: about 28 days (+/-7) after the second vaccine dose. The treatment or condition tag for this specimen amounts to: meningococcal conjugate vaccine given as trial control. Vaccinee samples came from UK trials COV001 and COV002, including a single-blind randomized controlled phase 2/3 trial of AZD1222 (ChAdOx1 nCoV-19) in healthy adults. For TCRbeta chain sequencing, PBMC samples from trial participants were taken at day 0 and at day 28 after the second dose. Beyond this particular receptor, the publication reports: In the small 56-69-year group, the increase in depth fell short of significance, most likely because of low power. The whole spike protein was spanned by vaccine-associated CD4 TCRs, and dominant responses were seen in regions 160-218 and 743-854. Because no day 14 peak-response samples were available, the repertoires could be characterized only after the peak T cell response. Participants were mostly white British and included more females than males, and it was suggested by the authors that clonal diversity may have been underestimated. Spike-specific TCR breadth and depth rose significantly after two AZD1222 doses compared with day 0 and with MenACWY recipients. Nearly half of unique spike-specific TCRs reportedly recognized epitopes outside regions mutated in the B.1.351 and B.1.1.7 variants. Conclusions about previously exposed vaccinees are limited because only a handful of AZD1222 recipients were SARS-CoV-2 seropositive at baseline.

V is shortened by 0 bases, J by 3 bases, and the region joining them spans 14 bases. Via the germline V gene, CDR1 is LGHNA and CDR2 YSLEER. Counted from cysteine to phenylalanine, this CDR3 has 17 amino acids. Only the CDR3 part of the read is kept: 51 bases, read in frame from the first base. In this chain, TRBV4-3 is recombined with TRBJ2-2; no D gene is confidently identified. Sequenced material: peripheral blood, taken 28 days after the second dose of the MenACWY control vaccine. This TCR was sampled from an adult who received the MenACWY meningococcal vaccine as a control. The CDR3 corresponds to CASSQEGPRTDTGELFF. The nucleotide sequence reads as follows: TGCGCCAGCAGCCAAGAAGGTCCCCGGACGGACACCGGGGAGCTGTTTTTT.